This T cell receptor beta chain was sequenced during a study of OX40 agonist ivuxolimab in advanced cancers. The table came from immunoSEQ multiplex PCR; TCRdb's copy has only in-frame clones and leaves some out. The table lists roughly 100,000 clones, around 87% of them singletons. The cohort excluded patients with autoimmune disease history or systemic immunosuppression. The V gene lost 0 bases and the J gene lost 1 base, with 9 bases spanning the gap. Germline CDR1 is MNHEY and CDR2 is SVGAGI. This CDR3 is built from 15 residues. The material was CD4+ or CD8+ T cells sorted from blood, obtained in a trial of the OX40 agonist ivuxolimab. The rearrangement joins TRBV6-5 to TRBJ1-1; D gene uncertain. The TCR originated in an adult with an advanced solid tumor such as melanoma, head and neck, liver or kidney cancer. CDR3 sequence (DNA): TGTGCCAGCAGTTACTCGGCGGCGGCGAACACTGAAGCTTTCTTT. Translated: CASSYSAAANTEAFF.